This T cell receptor (beta chain) was found in a study of metastatic and nonmetastatic thyroid tumors. As for the study in general: Patients with malignant and benign thyroid disease provided blood and tumor or nodule tissue, whose repertoires were compared. Study results and limitations: A significant increase in TCR beta diversity was reportedly seen in malignant thyroid tumors relative to benign nodules, in blood and tumor.

In this sample, this clone is medium-sized. The antigen is unknown. TCRdb re-called the PCR reads through MiXCR. The sample lists about 12,000 clones; 25% to 35% were seen once. Each patient went into thyroid surgery without having received any treatment. The CDR3 has 14 residues. Germline-derived CDR1 and CDR2 are SGHRS and YFSETQ. V shed 4 bases and J 6 bases; nucleotides not matched to a gene: 5. This chain connects TRBV5-1 to TRBJ2-7; 12 nucleotides line up with TRBD1. This clonotype was obtained from a female donor with papillary thyroid cancer or a benign thyroid nodule (not recorded which). Some clones in this sample may be carry-over from other donors' samples. Input material: tumor tissue. The CDR3 is CASSPGTGGFEQYF. The CDR3 DNA is TGCGCCAGCAGCCCCGGGACAGGGGGCTTCGAGCAGTACTTC. The full variable domain, in which reference TRBV5-1 and TRBJ2-7 provide the parts outside the CDR3, is KAGVTQTPRYLIKTRGQQVTLSCSPISGHRSVSWYQQTPGQGLQFLFEYFSETQRNKGNFPGRFSGRQFSNSRSEMNVSTLELGDSALYLCASSPGTGGFEQYFGPGTRLTVT.